Given below is one TCR beta chain in context. This sample is drawn from a study of blood T cell repertoires in COVID-19. Study overall: From the United States, Italy and Spain came samples of acute and convalescent COVID-19. PBMCs, B-cell-depleted T cells, or T cells provided the cDNA or gDNA that made up the material.

Under the authors' procedure: By means of reference gene primer amplification, nucleated cell counts were estimated. The protocol was immunoSEQ multiplex PCR, while the TCRdb copy is restricted to in-frame clones and leaves out a portion. V and J calls and clone size are copied from that table; D and trimming were computed from the DNA. Of tens of thousands of clones listed, 75% to 85% are singletons. The V gene's germline CDR1 is SGHTA and CDR2 FQGTGA. The CDR3 contains 14 residues. Trimming shortened V by 2 bases and J by 1 base, and 8 bases separated the two germline ends. The gene calls are TRBV7-3 and TRBJ1-1; D is unclear. The source is an elderly woman with acute or convalescent COVID-19. Sample: peripheral blood. CDR3 protein: CASSLDISNTEAFF. The CDR3 DNA follows: TGTGCCAGCAGCTTAGACATCTCGAACACTGAAGCTTTCTTT.